The rows below give T cell receptor beta chains drawn from one sample of a study of CD8 T cells in Susac syndrome. TCRdb called the immunoSEQ multiplex PCR reads again in MiXCR, with one record for every CDR3 protein. This repertoire shows more than 200,000 distinct CDR3 sequences, approximately 94% found once; its top ten account for about 0.15%. The sample was CD4+ T cells from PBMCs. Every receptor here comes from a human donor with Susac syndrome. Both conserved end residues are trimmed from each CDR3.

TRBV20-1	TRBJ2-7	SAEGLAGAQGQY
TRBV4-1	TRBJ1-4	ASSQDGGGTNEKLF
TRBV4-2	TRBJ1-3	ASSQEISAEGGNTIY
TRBV2	TRBJ2-5	ASSGGASKTQY
TRBV6-2/TRBV6-3	TRBJ2-7	ASSHGDTTYEQY
TRBV9	TRBJ1-1	ASSVRALNTEAF
TRBV7-8	TRBJ2-7	ASSFRGGGEYEQY
TRBV5-4	TRBJ1-2	ASSLGANYGYT
TRBV20-1	TRBJ2-7	SAYSTRIGSYEQY
TRBV9	TRBJ1-3	ASSVRQEGNTIY
TRBV18	TRBJ2-1	ASSPSAGDYNEQF
TRBV5-1	TRBJ1-2	ASSLDRAAIPPYGYT
TRBV20-1	TRBJ1-2	SARDTPMEGYT
TRBV7-9	TRBJ2-7	ASSLDSRQPYEQY
TRBV20-1	TRBJ2-7	SAARTGSDEQY
TRBV7-2	TRBJ2-7	ASSFLTPASYEQY
TRBV5-1	TRBJ2-7	ASSLSGPYEQY
TRBV9	TRBJ1-5	ASSPPREPQH
TRBV3-1	TRBJ2-7	ASSPMDRVHEQY
TRBV28	TRBJ2-7	ASSLGQGPEQY
TRBV6-5	TRBJ1-1	ASTIPGGAEAF
TRBV3-1	TRBJ1-1	ASSQIDTEAF
TRBV7-9	TRBJ1-5	ASSNTGTGDQPQH
TRBV5-4	TRBJ1-1	ASSSGALEQHRDTEAF
TRBV5-4	TRBJ2-4	ASSLQGSQNIQY
TRBV7-2	TRBJ2-6	ASSLARPGGANVLT
TRBV9	TRBJ2-5	ASSVGPVETQY
TRBV20-1	TRBJ1-3	SADDTYSGNTIY
TRBV20-1	TRBJ1-2	SASSGTGGKRDGYT
TRBV9	TRBJ2-1	ASSGTSGGYNEQF